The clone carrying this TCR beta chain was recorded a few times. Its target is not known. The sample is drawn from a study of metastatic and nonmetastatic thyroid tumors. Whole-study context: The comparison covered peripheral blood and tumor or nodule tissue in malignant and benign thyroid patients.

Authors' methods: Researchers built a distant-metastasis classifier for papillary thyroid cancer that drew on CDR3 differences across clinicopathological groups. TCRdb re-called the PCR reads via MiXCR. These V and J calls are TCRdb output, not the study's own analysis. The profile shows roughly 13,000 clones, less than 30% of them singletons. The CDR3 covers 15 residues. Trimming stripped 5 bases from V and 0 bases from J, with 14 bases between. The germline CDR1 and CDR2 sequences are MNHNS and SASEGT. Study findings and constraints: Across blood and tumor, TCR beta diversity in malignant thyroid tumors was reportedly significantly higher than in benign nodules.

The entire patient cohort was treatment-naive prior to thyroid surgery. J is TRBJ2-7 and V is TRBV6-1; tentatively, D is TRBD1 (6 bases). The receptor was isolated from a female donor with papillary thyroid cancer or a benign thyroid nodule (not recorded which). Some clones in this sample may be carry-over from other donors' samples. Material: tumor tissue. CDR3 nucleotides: TGTGCCAGCAGTACATCCGGGACAAACTCCTACGAGCAGTACTTC. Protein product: CASSTSGTNSYEQYF.